Following are 20 T cell receptor beta chains from one sample sequenced in a study of T cell responses to AZD1222 COVID-19 vaccine (dated by TCRdb to the early 2020s). The time point label here, explained by the study, means: about 28 days (+/-7) after the second vaccine dose. Library preparation employed the immunoSEQ multiplex PCR assay. Drawn from immuneACCESS, this table holds only the in-frame rearrangements with V and J called that TCRdb kept. Clones are partly lost; checked studies trace under half to an unresolved V gene and leave the rest unexplained. Recorded for this sample are some 93,000 clones; roughly 90% of them occurred a single time. The top ten clones comprise about 12% of the sample. The sequencing here drew on peripheral blood, taken 28 days after the second AZD1222 dose. Receptors were obtained from an adult who received the AZD1222 COVID-19 vaccine.

The chain couples TRBV30 to TRBJ2-4, with 12 bases identical to TRBD2. The CDR3 contains 16 residues. Losses at the gene ends were 3 bases for V and 3 bases for J; bases not matched to a gene: 6. In germline, CDR1 is GTSNPN, CDR2 SVGIG (reference sequence). The chain's CDR3 is CAWRTSGSGGKNIQYF. The CDR3 coding sequence is TGTGCCTGGAGGACTAGCGGGAGCGGGGGCAAAAACATTCAGTACTTC.

The V and J genes are TRBV19 and TRBJ1-1; D is unclear. The CDR3 covers 13 residues. Trimming cost V 6 bases and J 3 bases, with 11 bases left between them. Looked up from germline, CDR1 is LNHDA and CDR2 is SQIVND (reference sequence). The CDR3 is CASSKGRDTEAFF. The CDR3 DNA follows: TGTGCCAGTAGCAAAGGACGCGACACTGAAGCTTTCTTT.

The CDR3 coding sequence is TGTGCCAGCAGCTTGGGACGGCCAGATCAGCCCCAGCATTTT. Its protein product is CASSLGRPDQPQHF. V is TRBV5-6 and J is TRBJ1-5; the D is unclear. The CDR3 runs to 14 residues. Trimming left V 0 bases short and J 5 bases short, with 9 bases between. CDR1 is SGHDT and CDR2 is YYEEEE in the germline V gene.

This clone was counted between two and nine times. The V and J genes are TRBV19 and TRBJ2-5, with TRBD2 matching 8 bases. Germline trimming cut 5 bases from V and 6 bases from J; bases unmatched to any gene: 8. CDR1 and CDR2 (germline): LNHDA, SQIVND (reference sequence). The CDR3 covers 14 residues. In DNA, the CDR3 is TGTGCCAGTAGTCCGGGACTAGGTCAGCAGACCCAGTACTTC. It translates to CASSPGLGQQTQYF.

Here the CDR3 reads CASSGQGAGELFF. Written as DNA, the CDR3 is TGTGCCAGCAGCGGACAGGGAGCCGGGGAGCTGTTTTTT. V and J are TRBV2 and TRBJ2-2, with 8 bases identical to TRBD1. CDR1 and CDR2 from the germline V gene are SNHLY and FYNNEI. The CDR3 has 13 amino acids. V dropped 6 bases and J dropped 6; count of bases not matched to a gene: 3.

This clone was detected only a few times. The J gene is TRBJ1-1, the V gene TRBV5-8; D not resolved. The V end lost 0 bases, the J end lost 4 bases, and 7 bases lay between the germline ends. This CDR3 has 13 residues. Germline V gene data show CDR1 as SGHTS and CDR2 as YDEGEE. In nucleotides, the CDR3 is TGTGCCAGCAGCTTGGGAAGGGTCACTGAAGCTTTCTTT. This gives the protein CASSLGRVTEAFF.

In this sample, this clone turned up once. This chain connects TRBV7-8 to TRBJ2-3; the match to TRBD2 covers 10 bases. This CDR3 region has 16 residues. V trimming: 0 bases; J trimming: 0 bases; junction bases outside the gene matches: 0. Per the germline V gene, CDR1 is SGHVS and CDR2 is FQNEAQ. This CDR3 reads CASSLASGRSTDTQYF. CDR3 DNA: TGTGCCAGCAGCTTAGCTAGCGGGAGGAGCACAGATACGCAGTATTTT. Based on the CDR3 plus reference TRBV7-8 and TRBJ2-3, the full variable domain is GAGVSQSPRYKVAKRGQDVALRCDPISGHVSLFWYQQALGQGPEFLTYFQNEAQLDKSGLPSDRFFAERPEGSVSTLKIQRTQQEDSAVYLCASSLASGRSTDTQYFGPGTRLTVL.

V and J are TRBV4-3 and TRBJ1-1; TRBD1 matches 9 bases. CDR1 LGHNA and CDR2 YSLEER come from the germline V gene. V dropped 5 bases and J dropped 10; count of bases not matched to a gene: 11. The CDR3 runs 14 residues. The CDR3 region has the DNA TGCGCCAGCAGCAATATCGGACAGGGGAAGGTAGCTTTCTTT. Residues: CASSNIGQGKVAFF.

The rearrangement links TRBV24-1 to TRBJ2-3; D unresolved. Trimming shortened V by 5 bases and J by 10 bases, and 12 bases separated the two germline ends. The germline gives CDR1 KGHDR, CDR2 SFDVKD. The CDR3 length is 12 residues. The CDR3 region has the DNA TGTGCCACCAGTGTGGGCGGCCGCGCGCAGTATTTT. Its translation is CATSVGGRAQYF.

V is TRBV5-4 and J is TRBJ2-1; TRBD2 matches 10 bases. Germline V gene data show CDR1 as SGHNT and CDR2 as YYREEE (reference sequence). This CDR3 has 16 residues. With V trimmed by 3 bases and J by 7 bases, 10 bases remained unmatched. The CDR3 reads CASSWQSGRAENEQFF. Here the CDR3 DNA reads TGTGCCAGCAGCTGGCAGAGCGGGAGGGCCGAGAATGAGCAGTTCTTC. Full variable domain (rest looked up from reference TRBV5-4 and TRBJ2-1): ETGVTQSPTHLIKTRGQQVTLRCSSQSGHNTVSWYQQALGQGPQFIFQYYREEENGRGNFPPRFSGLQFPNYSSELNVNALELDDSALYLCASSWQSGRAENEQFFGPGTRLTVL.

The chain uses TRBV5-1 and TRBJ2-3; D unresolved. V lost 1 base and J 0 bases, leaving 3 bases between the germline ends. The CDR3 has 13 residues. Germline V gene sequence: CDR1 SGHRS, CDR2 YFSETQ. DNA for the CDR3: TGCGCCAGCAGCTTGCCTAGCACAGATACGCAGTATTTT. Amino acid sequence: CASSLPSTDTQYF. Drawing the rest from reference TRBV5-1 and TRBJ2-3, the complete variable domain is KAGVTQTPRYLIKTRGQQVTLSCSPISGHRSVSWYQQTPGQGLQFLFEYFSETQRNKGNFPGRFSGRQFSNSRSEMNVSTLELGDSALYLCASSLPSTDTQYFGPGTRLTVL.

The J gene is TRBJ2-7, the V gene TRBV6-6; 8 bases line up with TRBD1. The CDR3 is 13 amino acids. V gave up 2 bases and J gave up 9 bases; unmatched junction bases: 6. Germline CDR1 and CDR2: MNHNY and SVGAGI (reference sequence). Here the CDR3 DNA reads TGTGCCAGCAGTTACATGGACAGGGCTGGGCAGTACTTC. It codes for CASSYMDRAGQYF.

The V call is TRBV19, the J call TRBJ1-3; D is undetermined. Germline V CDR1 and CDR2: LNHDA, SQIVND (reference sequence). The CDR3 totals 15 residues. Between the trimmed V and J ends, which lost 4 bases and 0 bases, there was a span of 10 bases. CDR3 residues: CASSRQSFSGNTIYF. In DNA form, the CDR3 reads TGTGCCAGTAGTAGGCAGTCCTTCTCTGGAAACACCATATATTTT.

The rearrangement links TRBV28 to TRBJ2-5, with D possibly called TRBD1 or TRBD2 (5 bases each). Deletions cut 7 bases from V and 3 bases from J, with 12 bases between. There are 13 residues in the CDR3. Looked up from germline, CDR1 is MDHEN and CDR2 is SYDVKM. CDR3 sequence: CASTPGSEETQYF. CDR3 nucleotide sequence: TGTGCCAGCACTCCAGGGAGCGAAGAGACCCAGTACTTC.

V is TRBV28 and J is TRBJ1-1, with D tentatively TRBD1 (5 bases). The CDR3 is made up of 13 amino acids. Trimming removed 2 bases at V and 4 bases at J, with 8 bases between. In germline, CDR1 is MDHEN, CDR2 SYDVKM. The chain's CDR3 is CASSLPGATEAFF. The CDR3 DNA reads as TGTGCCAGCAGTTTACCCGGGGCCACTGAAGCTTTCTTT.

The gene calls are TRBV7-2 and TRBJ1-1, with no clear D. Germline V gene data show CDR1 as SGHTA and CDR2 as FQGNSA. V lost 5 bases to trimming and J lost 8 bases, with 15 bases between them. CDR3 size: 13 residues. CDR3: CASSPQATGEAFF. DNA of the CDR3: TGTGCCAGCAGCCCCCAGGCCACCGGGGAAGCTTTCTTT.

This clone was counted only a few times. The rearrangement uses TRBV4-1 and TRBJ2-3; perhaps TRBD2 as D (6 bases). V lost 3 bases and J lost 0, with 10 bases in between. The CDR3 is 15 residues long. Looked up from germline, CDR1 is MGHRA and CDR2 is YSYEKL. CDR3 nucleotides: TGCGCCAGCAGCCAGTCGGGACTGAGCACAGATACGCAGTATTTT. It codes for CASSQSGLSTDTQYF.

The CDR3 nucleotides are TGTGCCAGCAGTTGGAAATTGAAGGCTGAGCAGTTCTTC. It is translated as CASSWKLKAEQFF. This chain links TRBV6-5 with TRBJ2-1; D unclear. Per the germline V gene, CDR1 is MNHEY and CDR2 is SVGAGI. The germline V and J ends were trimmed by 4 bases and 9 bases, with 13 bases remaining between them. CDR3 length equals 13 residues.

This chain uses TRBV7-9 with TRBJ1-1; no clear D gene. V was pared by 6 bases and J by 8 bases, with 19 bases between. In germline, CDR1 is SEHNR, CDR2 FQNEAQ (reference sequence). This CDR3 has 14 residues. Here the CDR3 DNA reads TGTGCCAGCAGAGACGGGCCGGCAGCCGTCGAAGCTTTCTTT. Translating gives CASRDGPAAVEAFF.

The chain couples TRBV6-5 to TRBJ2-3, with D hard to call. V lost 6 bases and J lost 4, with 14 bases in between. Germline CDR1 MNHEY, CDR2 SVGAGI. The CDR3 contains 14 residues. CDR3 sequence reads: CASSPTSGADTQYF. CDR3 in DNA: TGTGCCAGCAGCCCGACTTCAGGCGCAGATACGCAGTATTTT.